The next 6 T cell receptor beta chains were all read from a single sample in a study of cytomegalovirus exposure and HLA in healthy donors. The study ran its PCR with 60 Vbeta and 13 Jbeta primers. The assay was immunoSEQ multiplex PCR, and TCRdb's table has in-frame clones only and misses some. This table has roughly 180,000 clones, approximately 83% appearing once. Sequencing used PBMCs. These receptor sequences come from a man aged 18 to 30 in good health and CMV-seropositive.

In this sample, this clone turned up once. This chain connects TRBV9 to TRBJ2-7; D is perhaps TRBD1 (5 bases). Germline CDR1 and CDR2: SGDLS and YYNGEE. The germline V and J ends were trimmed by 3 bases and 2 bases, with 12 bases remaining between them. CDR3 length: 14 amino acids. The CDR3 DNA sequence: TGTGCCAGCAGCGGCCGCACAGGAACCTACGAGCAGTACTTC. It yields the protein CASSGRTGTYEQYF.

The rearrangement joins TRBV5-1 to TRBJ1-2; D gene unclear. The CDR3 is made up of 15 amino acids. Germline loops: CDR1 SGHRS, CDR2 YFSETQ. Trimming pared 6 bases from V and 5 bases from J, leaving 20 bases between. The CDR3 nucleotides read TGCGCCAGCACCAAAGATCATGGAGGACCATATGGCTACACCTTC. As protein: CASTKDHGGPYGYTF. Variable domain in full (rest from reference TRBV5-1 and TRBJ1-2): KAGVTQTPRYLIKTRGQQVTLSCSPISGHRSVSWYQQTPGQGLQFLFEYFSETQRNKGNFPGRFSGRQFSNSRSEMNVSTLELGDSALYLCASTKDHGGPYGYTFGSGTRLTVV.

V usage is TRBV20-1 and J usage is TRBJ1-3; no clear D. This CDR3 has 11 amino acids. CDR1 is DFQATT, CDR2 SNEGSKA, per germline (reference sequence). V gave up 6 bases and J gave up 3 bases, with 6 bases separating them. The CDR3 protein is CSAERGNTIYF. Here the CDR3 DNA reads TGCAGTGCAGAGCGTGGAAACACCATATATTTT.

The table lists this clone with a few counts. The gene calls are TRBV27 and TRBJ2-5; the D gene is possibly TRBD2 (6 bases). The CDR3 consists of 15 residues. V was trimmed by 5 bases and J by 2 bases, leaving 15 bases between them. CDR1 MNHEY and CDR2 SMNVEV come from the germline V gene (reference sequence). This CDR3 is CASSGPGGVQETQYF. The CDR3 DNA is TGTGCCAGCAGTGGTCCAGGAGGGGTTCAAGAGACCCAGTACTTC.

This clone has just one count. The genes are TRBV15 and TRBJ2-5, with TRBD1 identical over 8 bases. The CDR3 consists of 14 residues. Germline-derived CDR1 and CDR2 are LNHNV and YYDKDF (reference sequence). Trimming took 1 base from V and 4 from J; bases not matched to a gene: 2. CDR3 in DNA: TGTGCCACCAGCAGAGCCAGGGGGCGAGAGACCCAGTACTTC. This sequence encodes CATSRARGRETQYF.

The rearrangement uses TRBV11-2 and TRBJ2-1; 11 positions match TRBD2. V shed 4 bases and J 2 bases; nucleotides not matched to a gene: 4. Germline V gene sequence: CDR1 SGHAT, CDR2 FQNNGV. The CDR3 totals 16 residues. The CDR3 sequence: CASSSGLAGPYNEQFF. The CDR3 nucleotides read TGTGCCAGCAGCTCCGGACTAGCGGGTCCCTACAATGAGCAGTTCTTC.